Many counts were recorded for the clone carrying this T cell receptor beta chain. Its antigen is not known. The data are from a study of blood T cells in healthy people across ages. Background on the study: Per two T cells, about one barcoded beta molecule was captured through template switching.

The study's findings and limits: Per million T cells, the diversity of TCR beta decreased roughly linearly as age advanced.

Trimming removed 0 bases from V and 4 bases from J, with 17 bases in between. Germline assignment: CDR1 LGHDT and CDR2 YNNKEL (reference sequence). This CDR3 contains 17 residues. A second PCR, run for about 7 to 12 cycles, used a sample-barcoded 5' primer plus a J-beta primer mix. TCRdb processed the 5' RACE reads anew with MiXCR; each CDR3 protein has one entry. The table records about 590,000 distinct CDR3 sequences, approximately 30% of them present only once. The chain has TRBV3-1 and TRBJ2-3, with D possibly matching TRBD1 (5 bases). The TCR was taken from a woman over 75 in good health. The sample comprised blood. CDR3 loop: CASSQEGAVPAADTQYF. The DNA of the CDR3 is TGTGCCAGCAGCCAAGAAGGGGCCGTCCCAGCCGCAGATACGCAGTATTTT.